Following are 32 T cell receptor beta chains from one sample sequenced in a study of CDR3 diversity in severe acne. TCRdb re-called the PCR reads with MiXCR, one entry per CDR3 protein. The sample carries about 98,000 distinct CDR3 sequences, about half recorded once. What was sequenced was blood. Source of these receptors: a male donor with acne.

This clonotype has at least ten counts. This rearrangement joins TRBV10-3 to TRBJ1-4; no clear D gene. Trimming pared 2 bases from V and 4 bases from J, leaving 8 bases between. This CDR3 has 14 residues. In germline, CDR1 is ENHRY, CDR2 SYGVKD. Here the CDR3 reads CAISEGQVNEKLFF. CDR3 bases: TGTGCCATCAGTGAGGGGCAGGTTAATGAAAAACTGTTTTTT.

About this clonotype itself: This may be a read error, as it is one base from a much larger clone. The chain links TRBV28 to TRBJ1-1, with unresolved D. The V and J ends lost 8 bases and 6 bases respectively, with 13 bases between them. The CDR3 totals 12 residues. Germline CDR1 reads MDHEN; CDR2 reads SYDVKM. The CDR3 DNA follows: TGTGCCAGCGATTTTTCCGTAGCTGAAGCTTTCTTT. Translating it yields CASDFSVAEAFF. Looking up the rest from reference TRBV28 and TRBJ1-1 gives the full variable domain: DVKVTQSSRYLVKRTGEKVFLECVQDMDHENMFWYRQDPGLGLRLIYFSYDVKMKEKGDIPEGYSVSREKKERFSLILESASTNQTSMYLCASDFSVAEAFFGQGTRLTVV.

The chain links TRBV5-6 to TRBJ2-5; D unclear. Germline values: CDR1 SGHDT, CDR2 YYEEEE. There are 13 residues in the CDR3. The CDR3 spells CALDLQGGETQYF. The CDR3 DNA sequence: TGTGCGCTGGATCTCCAAGGTGGAGAGACCCAGTACTTC.

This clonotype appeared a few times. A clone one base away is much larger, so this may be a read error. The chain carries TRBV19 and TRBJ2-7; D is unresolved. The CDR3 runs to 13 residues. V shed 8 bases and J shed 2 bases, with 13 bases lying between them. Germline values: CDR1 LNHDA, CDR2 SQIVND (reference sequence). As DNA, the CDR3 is TGTGCCAGTCGTACGGACGTAACCTACGAGCAGTACTTC. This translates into CASRTDVTYEQYF.

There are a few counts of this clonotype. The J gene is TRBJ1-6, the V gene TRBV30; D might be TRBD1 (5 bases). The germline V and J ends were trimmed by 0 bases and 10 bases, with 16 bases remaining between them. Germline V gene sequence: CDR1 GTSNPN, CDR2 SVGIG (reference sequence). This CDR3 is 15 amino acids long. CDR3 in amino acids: CAWSVLGVFSSPLHF. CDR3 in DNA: TGTGCCTGGAGTGTACTAGGGGTTTTCAGCTCACCCCTCCACTTT.

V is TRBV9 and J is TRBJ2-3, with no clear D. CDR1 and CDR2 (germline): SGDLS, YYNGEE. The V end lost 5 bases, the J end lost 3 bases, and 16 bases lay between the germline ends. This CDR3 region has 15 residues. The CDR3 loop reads CASSHNGHDTDTQYF. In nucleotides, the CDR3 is TGTGCCAGCAGTCATAACGGTCACGATACAGATACGCAGTATTTT.

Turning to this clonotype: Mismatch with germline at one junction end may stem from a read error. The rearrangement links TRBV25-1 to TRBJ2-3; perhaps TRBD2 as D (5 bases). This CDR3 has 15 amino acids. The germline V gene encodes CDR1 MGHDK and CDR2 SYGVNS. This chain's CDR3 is CGSSSGDYRTDTQYF. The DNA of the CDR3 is TGTGGCAGCAGTTCCGGAGACTACCGCACAGATACGCAGTATTTT.

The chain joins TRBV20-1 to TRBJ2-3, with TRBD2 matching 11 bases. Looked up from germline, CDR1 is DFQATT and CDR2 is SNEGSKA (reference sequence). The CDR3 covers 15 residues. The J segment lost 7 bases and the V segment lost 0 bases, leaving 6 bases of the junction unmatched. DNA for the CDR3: TGCAGTGCTAGAGATCTGGCTAGCGGGAGGTATACGCAGTATTTT. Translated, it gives CSARDLASGRYTQYF.

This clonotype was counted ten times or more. The CDR3: CATEPNRDYATQYF. DNA for the CDR3: TGTGCCACAGAACCGAACAGGGACTACGCTACGCAGTATTTT. The genes are TRBV24-1 and TRBJ2-3, with a tentative D call TRBD2 (7 bases). This CDR3 region has 14 residues. Germline CDR1 reads KGHDR; CDR2 reads SFDVKD. V lost 10 bases and J lost 8, with 21 bases in between.

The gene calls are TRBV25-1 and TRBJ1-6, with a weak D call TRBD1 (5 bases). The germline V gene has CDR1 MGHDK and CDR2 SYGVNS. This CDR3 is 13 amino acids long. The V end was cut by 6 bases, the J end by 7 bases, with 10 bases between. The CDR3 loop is CASSATGNSPLHF. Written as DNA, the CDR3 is TGTGCCAGCAGCGCCACAGGAAATTCACCCCTCCACTTT.

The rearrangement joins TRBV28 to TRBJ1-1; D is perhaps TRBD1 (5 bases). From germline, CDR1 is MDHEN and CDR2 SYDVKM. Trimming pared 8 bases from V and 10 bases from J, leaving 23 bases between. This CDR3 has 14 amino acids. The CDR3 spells CASGGTGVPGGAFF. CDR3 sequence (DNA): TGTGCCAGCGGAGGGACCGGGGTCCCCGGGGGAGCTTTCTTT.

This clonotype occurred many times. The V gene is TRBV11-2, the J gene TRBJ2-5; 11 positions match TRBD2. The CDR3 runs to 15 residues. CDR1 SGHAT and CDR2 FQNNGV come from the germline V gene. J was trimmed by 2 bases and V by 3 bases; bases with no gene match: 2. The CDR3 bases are TGTGCCAGCAGCTTTCTAGCGGGAGGTCAAGAGACCCAGTACTTC. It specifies CASSFLAGGQETQYF.

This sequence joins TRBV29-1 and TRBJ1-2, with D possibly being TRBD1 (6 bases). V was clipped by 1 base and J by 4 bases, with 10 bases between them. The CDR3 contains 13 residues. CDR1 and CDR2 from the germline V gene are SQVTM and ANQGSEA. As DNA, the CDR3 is TGCAGCGTTGAAGTCGACAGGATCTATGGCTACACCTTC. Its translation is CSVEVDRIYGYTF. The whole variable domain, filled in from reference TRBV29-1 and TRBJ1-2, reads SAVISQKPSRDICQRGTSLTIQCQVDSQVTMMFWYRQQPGQSLTLIATANQGSEATYESGFVIDKFPISRPNLTFSTLTVSNMSPEDSSIYLCSVEVDRIYGYTFGSGTRLTVV.

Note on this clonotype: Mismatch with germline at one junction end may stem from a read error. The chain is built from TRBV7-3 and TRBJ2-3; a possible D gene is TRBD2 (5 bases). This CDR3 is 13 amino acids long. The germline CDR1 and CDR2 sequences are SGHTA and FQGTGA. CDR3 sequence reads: CATSSGHTDTQYF. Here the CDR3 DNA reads TGTGCCACATCCAGCGGCCACACAGATACGCAGTACTTT.

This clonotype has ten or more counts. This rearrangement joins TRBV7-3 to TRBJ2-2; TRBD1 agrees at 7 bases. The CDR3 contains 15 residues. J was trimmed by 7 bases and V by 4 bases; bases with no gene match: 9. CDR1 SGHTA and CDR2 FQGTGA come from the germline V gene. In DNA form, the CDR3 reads TGTGCCAGCAGCTCCGCCCGACAGGGAATCGGGGAGCTGTTTTTT. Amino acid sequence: CASSSARQGIGELFF.

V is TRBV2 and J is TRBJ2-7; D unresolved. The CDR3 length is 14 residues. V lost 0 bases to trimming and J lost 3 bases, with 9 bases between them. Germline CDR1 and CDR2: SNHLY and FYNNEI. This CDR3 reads CASSEAGTHYEQYF. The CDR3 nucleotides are TGTGCCAGCAGTGAAGCGGGAACACACTACGAGCAGTACTTC.

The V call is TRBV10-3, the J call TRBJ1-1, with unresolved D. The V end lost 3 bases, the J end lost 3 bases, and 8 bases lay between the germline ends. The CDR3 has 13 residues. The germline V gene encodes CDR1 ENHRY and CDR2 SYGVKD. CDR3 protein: CAISDRGYTEAFF. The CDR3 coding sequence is TGTGCCATCAGTGATCGGGGATACACTGAAGCTTTCTTT.

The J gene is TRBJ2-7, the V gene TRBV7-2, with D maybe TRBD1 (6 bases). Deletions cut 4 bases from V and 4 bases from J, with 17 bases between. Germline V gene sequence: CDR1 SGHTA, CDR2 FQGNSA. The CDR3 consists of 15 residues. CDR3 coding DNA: TGTGCCAGCAGCTCGCCGCCCGGACAGAGATACGAGCAGTACTTC. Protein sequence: CASSSPPGQRYEQYF.

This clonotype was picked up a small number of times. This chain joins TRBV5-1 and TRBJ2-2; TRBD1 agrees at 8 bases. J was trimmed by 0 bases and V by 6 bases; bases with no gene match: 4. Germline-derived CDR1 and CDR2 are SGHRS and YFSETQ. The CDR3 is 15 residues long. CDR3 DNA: TGCGCCAGCACCTGGACAGGGTCGAACACCGGGGAGCTGTTTTTT. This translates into CASTWTGSNTGELFF.

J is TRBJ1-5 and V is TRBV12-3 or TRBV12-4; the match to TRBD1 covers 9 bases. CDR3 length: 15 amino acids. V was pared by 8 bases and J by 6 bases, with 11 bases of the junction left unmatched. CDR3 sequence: CASSLLGQGIQPQHF. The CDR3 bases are TGTGCCAGCTCTCTTTTGGGACAGGGCATTCAGCCCCAGCATTTT.

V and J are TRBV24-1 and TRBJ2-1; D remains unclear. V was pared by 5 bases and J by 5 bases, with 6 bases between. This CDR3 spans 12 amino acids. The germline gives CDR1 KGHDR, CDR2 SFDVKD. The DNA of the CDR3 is TGTGCCACCAGTGCCGCAAACAATGAGCAGTTCTTC. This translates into CATSAANNEQFF.

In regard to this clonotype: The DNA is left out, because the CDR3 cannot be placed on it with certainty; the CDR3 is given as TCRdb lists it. CDR3 sequence: CASSAYTGTLQETQYFGELFF. This sequence joins TRBV9 and TRBJ2-2; TRBD2 is the table's D call and was not checked against the DNA. CDR1 is SGDLS, CDR2 YYNGEE, per germline. The CDR3 extends over 21 residues, inclusive of both ends.

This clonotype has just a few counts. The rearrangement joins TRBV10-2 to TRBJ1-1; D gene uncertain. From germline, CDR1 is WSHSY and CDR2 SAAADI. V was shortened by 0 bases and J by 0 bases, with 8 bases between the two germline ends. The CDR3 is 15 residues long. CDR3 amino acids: CASSESKVMNTEAFF. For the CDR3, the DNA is TGCGCCAGCAGTGAGTCGAAGGTAATGAACACTGAAGCTTTCTTT.

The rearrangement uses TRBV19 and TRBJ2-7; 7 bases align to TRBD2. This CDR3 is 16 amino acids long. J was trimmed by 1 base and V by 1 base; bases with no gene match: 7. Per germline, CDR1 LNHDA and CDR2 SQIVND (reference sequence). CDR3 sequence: CASSIGAGLESYEQYF. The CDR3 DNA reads TGTGCCAGTAGTATAGGAGCAGGACTAGAGTCCTACGAGCAGTACTTC.

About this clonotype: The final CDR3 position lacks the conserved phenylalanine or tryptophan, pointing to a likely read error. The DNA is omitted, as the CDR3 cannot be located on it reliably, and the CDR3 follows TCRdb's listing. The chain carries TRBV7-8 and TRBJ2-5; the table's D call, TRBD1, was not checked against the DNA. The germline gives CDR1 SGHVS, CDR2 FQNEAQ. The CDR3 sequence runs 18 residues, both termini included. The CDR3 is CASSLAGGLANYGYTFGS.

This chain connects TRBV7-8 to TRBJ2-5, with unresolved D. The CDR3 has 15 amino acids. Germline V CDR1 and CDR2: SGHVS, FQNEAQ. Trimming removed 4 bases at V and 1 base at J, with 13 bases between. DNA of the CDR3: TGTGCCAGCAGCTCGTCCTCCGGGCCCCAAGAGACCCAGTACTTC. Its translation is CASSSSSGPQETQYF. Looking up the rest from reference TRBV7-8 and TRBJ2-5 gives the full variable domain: GAGVSQSPRYKVAKRGQDVALRCDPISGHVSLFWYQQALGQGPEFLTYFQNEAQLDKSGLPSDRFFAERPEGSVSTLKIQRTQQEDSAVYLCASSSSSGPQETQYFGPGTRLLVL.

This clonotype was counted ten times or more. Here the CDR3 reads CASSLTGNGKLFF. The CDR3 DNA reads as TGTGCCAGCAGCTTAACAGGGAACGGAAAACTGTTTTTT. The rearrangement joins TRBV5-6 to TRBJ1-4; possible D gene TRBD1, 6 bases. The germline V gene has CDR1 SGHDT and CDR2 YYEEEE. The CDR3 has 13 residues. The V gene lost 2 bases and the J gene lost 10 bases, with 12 bases spanning the gap.

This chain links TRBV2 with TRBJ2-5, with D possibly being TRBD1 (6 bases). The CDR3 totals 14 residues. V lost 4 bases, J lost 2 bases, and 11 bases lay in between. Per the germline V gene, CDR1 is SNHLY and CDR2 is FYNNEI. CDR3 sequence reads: CASSAWTVQETQYF. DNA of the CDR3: TGTGCCAGCAGTGCCTGGACAGTACAAGAGACCCAGTACTTC.

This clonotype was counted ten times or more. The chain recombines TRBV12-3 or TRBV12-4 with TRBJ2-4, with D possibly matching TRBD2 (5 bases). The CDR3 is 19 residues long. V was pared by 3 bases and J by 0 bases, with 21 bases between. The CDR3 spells CASSLSGILGGSAKNIQYF. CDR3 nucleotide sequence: TGTGCCAGCAGTTTGTCCGGGATATTAGGTGGATCAGCCAAAAACATTCAGTACTTC.

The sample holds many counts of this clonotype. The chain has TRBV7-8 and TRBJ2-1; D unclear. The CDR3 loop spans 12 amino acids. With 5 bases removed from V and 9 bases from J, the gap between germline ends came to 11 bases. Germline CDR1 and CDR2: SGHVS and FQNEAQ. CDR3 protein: CASSAKVGEQFF. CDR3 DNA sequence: TGTGCCAGCAGCGCCAAGGTGGGTGAGCAGTTCTTC. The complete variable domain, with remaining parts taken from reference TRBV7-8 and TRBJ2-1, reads GAGVSQSPRYKVAKRGQDVALRCDPISGHVSLFWYQQALGQGPEFLTYFQNEAQLDKSGLPSDRFFAERPEGSVSTLKIQRTQQEDSAVYLCASSAKVGEQFFGPGTRLTVL.

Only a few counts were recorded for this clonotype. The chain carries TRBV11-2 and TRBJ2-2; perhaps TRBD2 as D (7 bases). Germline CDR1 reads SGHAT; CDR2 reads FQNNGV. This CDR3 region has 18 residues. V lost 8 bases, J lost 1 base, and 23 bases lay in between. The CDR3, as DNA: TGTGCCAGCCGTTTCCCCCGGGGAGGGACAAAGAACACCGGGGAGCTGTTTTTT. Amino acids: CASRFPRGGTKNTGELFF.

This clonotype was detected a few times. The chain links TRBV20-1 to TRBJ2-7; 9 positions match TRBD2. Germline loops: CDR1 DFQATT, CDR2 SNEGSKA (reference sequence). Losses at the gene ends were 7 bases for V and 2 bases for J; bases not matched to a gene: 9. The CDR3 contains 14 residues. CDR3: CSVRILAGPYEQYF. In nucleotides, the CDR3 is TGCAGTGTCAGGATACTAGCGGGTCCCTACGAGCAGTACTTC.